The 2 T cell receptor beta chains below all came from one sample that was sequenced in a study of blood T cell repertoires in COVID-19. Sequencing was performed with immunoSEQ multiplex PCR; in TCRdb, only in-frame clones are kept and a portion is missing. The sample gives roughly 120,000 clones, approximately 90% of which show up once; about 8% is in the top ten. Sequencing input: peripheral blood. The receptors derive from a human donor in a cohort sampled during active COVID-19.

The chain uses TRBV11-2 and TRBJ2-5, with 10 bases that match TRBD2. In germline, CDR1 is SGHAT, CDR2 FQNNGV. V lost 4 bases and J lost 2; bases outside the gene matches: 4. The CDR3 extends over 15 amino acids. CDR3 amino acids: CASSSEAGGQETQYF. In DNA form, the CDR3 reads TGTGCCAGCAGCTCGGAAGCGGGGGGGCAAGAGACCCAGTACTTC.

The rearrangement links TRBV6-1 to TRBJ1-2; 9 bases line up with TRBD1. The CDR3 contains 16 residues. V gave up 2 bases and J gave up 4 bases; unmatched junction bases: 8. Germline CDR1 is MNHNS and CDR2 is SASEGT. This chain's CDR3 is CASSELRGQGTYGYTF. In DNA, the CDR3 is TGTGCCAGCAGTGAACTCAGGGGACAGGGAACCTATGGCTACACCTTC.